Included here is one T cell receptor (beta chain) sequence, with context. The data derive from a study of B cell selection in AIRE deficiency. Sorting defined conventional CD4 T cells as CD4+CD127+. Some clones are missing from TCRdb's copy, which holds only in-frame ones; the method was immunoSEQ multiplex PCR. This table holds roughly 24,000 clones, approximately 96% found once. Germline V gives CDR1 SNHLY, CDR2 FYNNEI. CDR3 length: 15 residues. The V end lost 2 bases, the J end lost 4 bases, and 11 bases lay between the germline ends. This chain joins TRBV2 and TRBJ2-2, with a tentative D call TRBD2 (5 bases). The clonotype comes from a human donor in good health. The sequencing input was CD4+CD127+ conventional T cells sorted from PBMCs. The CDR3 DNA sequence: TGTGCCAGCAGTGAATCCCTAGCAGGCACCGGGGAGCTGTTTTTT. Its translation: CASSESLAGTGELFF.